Below, 32 T cell receptor beta chains from the same sample are listed, as sequenced in a study of T cells after yellow fever vaccination. TCRdb itself ran the 5' RACE reads through MiXCR, one entry per CDR3 protein. The table has about 320,000 distinct CDR3 sequences, roughly 7% seen once; the top ten hold roughly a sixth. The input for sequencing was PBMCs, taken roughly 47 days after the first yellow fever vaccination. These receptors came from a man younger than 35 who received the YFV17D yellow fever vaccine.

This clonotype was recorded many times. The V and J genes are TRBV5-1 and TRBJ2-2; no clear D gene. The CDR3 spans 15 residues. Germline assignment: CDR1 SGHRS and CDR2 YFSETQ. V lost 0 bases, J lost 0 bases, and 6 bases lay in between. The CDR3 coding sequence is TGCGCCAGCAGCTTGGGGGTCACGAACACCGGGGAGCTGTTTTTT. It translates to CASSLGVTNTGELFF.

The genes are TRBV27 and TRBJ1-2, with 7 bases fitting TRBD1. V shed 6 bases and J 7 bases; nucleotides not matched to a gene: 8. The CDR3 covers 13 residues. CDR1 and CDR2 (germline): MNHEY, SMNVEV (reference sequence). DNA of the CDR3: TGTGCCAGCAGGACCGGCAGGGGGGGTGGCTACACCTTC. As protein: CASRTGRGGGYTF.

This clonotype was detected a few times. The chain carries TRBV11-2 and TRBJ2-5, with D possibly TRBD2 on 6 matching bases. CDR3 length: 12 residues. The germline V gene encodes CDR1 SGHAT and CDR2 FQNNGV. V lost 8 bases and J 0 bases, leaving 7 bases between the germline ends. CDR3 DNA sequence: TGTGCCAGCCGGGGGTACCAAGAGACCCAGTACTTC. It translates to CASRGYQETQYF.

The table lists this clonotype with many counts. This chain connects TRBV7-2 to TRBJ2-5, with 8 bases matching TRBD1. Unmatched junction bases numbered 10, after V lost 1 base and J lost 3 bases. This CDR3 comprises 17 residues. Germline loops: CDR1 SGHTA, CDR2 FQGNSA. CDR3 sequence reads: CASSLVSGGQGEETQYF. CDR3 nucleotides: TGTGCCAGCAGCTTAGTAAGTGGAGGACAGGGTGAAGAGACCCAGTACTTC.

This clonotype was seen more than once but under ten times. The genes are TRBV4-3 and TRBJ2-5; perhaps TRBD2 as D (6 bases). Trimming removed 4 bases from V and 4 bases from J, with 16 bases in between. The CDR3 sequence is 15 residues long. The germline gives CDR1 LGHNA, CDR2 YSLEER. CDR3 amino acids: CASSPGGALIETQYF. The CDR3 DNA follows: TGCGCCAGCAGCCCTGGCGGGGCATTGATAGAGACCCAGTACTTC.

This clonotype has a handful of counts. The chain couples TRBV7-6 to TRBJ2-7, with a tentative D call TRBD1 (6 bases). The CDR3 is 14 residues long. The germline V gene encodes CDR1 SGHVS and CDR2 FNYEAQ. The V and J ends lost 4 bases and 0 bases respectively, with 10 bases between them. The CDR3 reads CASSSTGVSYEQYF. For the CDR3, the DNA is TGTGCCAGCAGCTCGACAGGTGTCTCCTACGAGCAGTACTTC.

The table lists this clonotype with many counts. J is TRBJ2-5 and V is TRBV7-2; 10 nucleotides agree with TRBD2. CDR1 is SGHTA, CDR2 FQGNSA, per germline. This CDR3 comprises 16 residues. Losses at the gene ends were 2 bases for V and 7 bases for J; bases not matched to a gene: 10. In nucleotides, the CDR3 is TGTGCCAGCAGCTTATGGAGGACTAGCGGACGGGGGACCCAGTACTTC. Translation: CASSLWRTSGRGTQYF.

As for this clonotype: One base away lies a much larger clone, so this may be a sequencing read error. The chain recombines TRBV7-3 with TRBJ1-4; D is possibly TRBD1 (5 bases). CDR3 length equals 13 residues. Trimming left V 5 bases short and J 8 bases short, with 12 bases between. Germline V gene lookup returns CDR1 SGHTA and CDR2 FQGTGA. In DNA form, the CDR3 reads TGTGCCAGCAGCCAATCGACAGAGGAAAAACTGTTTTTT. Amino acid sequence: CASSQSTEEKLFF.

This chain links TRBV7-9 with TRBJ1-2; TRBD1 aligns across 7 bases. The CDR3 is 14 amino acids. Trimming removed 2 bases from V and 7 bases from J; junction bases left unmatched: 7. Germline V lookup: CDR1 SEHNR, CDR2 FQNEAQ (reference sequence). The CDR3 nucleotides read TGTGCCAGCAGCTTATTCGACAGGGATTTTGGCTACACCTTC. Translating gives CASSLFDRDFGYTF.

In its sample, this clonotype was seen a few times. This rearrangement joins TRBV5-1 to TRBJ2-1, with a tentative D call TRBD2 (6 bases). Trimming left V 6 bases short and J 7 bases short, with 17 bases between. CDR3 length equals 14 residues. Germline V gives CDR1 SGHRS, CDR2 YFSETQ. CDR3 coding DNA: TGCGCCAGCACGGTCCGGACGGGGGAGAATGAGCAGTTCTTC. Encoded protein: CASTVRTGENEQFF.

Many counts were recorded for this clonotype. The gene calls are TRBV9 and TRBJ2-2; D not resolved. V dropped 3 bases and J dropped 4 bases, with 7 bases sitting between them. In germline, CDR1 is SGDLS, CDR2 YYNGEE. The CDR3 length is 13 residues. CDR3 sequence: CASSEWGTGELFF. The CDR3 DNA reads TGTGCCAGCAGCGAGTGGGGCACCGGGGAGCTGTTTTTT.

DNA for the CDR3: TGTGCCAGCAACCGCTACAATGAGCAGTTCTTC. Protein sequence: CASNRYNEQFF. The chain has TRBV9 and TRBJ2-1; D is ambiguous. Trimming pared 6 bases from V and 3 bases from J, leaving 4 bases between. The CDR3 consists of 11 residues. CDR1 and CDR2 (germline): SGDLS, YYNGEE.

This clonotype showed up many times. This chain joins TRBV7-2 and TRBJ2-1; 11 bases map to TRBD1. V shed 3 bases, J shed 5 bases, and the junction held 3 bases outside the gene matches. Germline assignment: CDR1 SGHTA and CDR2 FQGNSA. The CDR3 length is 15 residues. The CDR3, as DNA: TGTGCCAGCAGCTTGGGGACAGGGGGTCACAATGAGCAGTTCTTC. Encoded protein: CASSLGTGGHNEQFF. Full variable domain (remainder filled in from reference TRBV7-2 and TRBJ2-1): GAGVSQSPSNKVTEKGKDVELRCDPISGHTALYWYRQSLGQGLEFLIYFQGNSAPDKSGLPSDRFSAERTGGSVSTLTIQRTQQEDSAVYLCASSLGTGGHNEQFFGPGTRLTVL.

This clonotype has a count of ten or more. The V and J genes are TRBV20-1 and TRBJ2-1; 8 bases line up with TRBD1. The ends lost 1 base at V and 9 bases at J; junction bases unmatched: 14. CDR3 length equals 16 residues. Germline CDR1 DFQATT, CDR2 SNEGSKA (reference sequence). The CDR3 DNA follows: TGCAGTGCTAGAGGTGCTGCTCGGACAGGGCAGATTGAGCAGTTCTTC. The encoded protein is CSARGAARTGQIEQFF.

The J gene is TRBJ2-3, the V gene TRBV6-2 or TRBV6-3, with a tentative D call TRBD2 (6 bases). The CDR3 extends over 12 amino acids. Germline loops: CDR1 MNHEY, CDR2 SVGEGT. V was shortened by 8 bases and J by 5 bases, with 11 bases between the two germline ends. The CDR3 DNA reads TGTGCCAGCGGGCAGGGAGGAGATACGCAGTATTTT. Its translation: CASGQGGDTQYF.

The V call is TRBV5-1, the J call TRBJ1-1; a weak D match, TRBD1 (6 bases). Trimming left V 3 bases short and J 1 base short, with 10 bases between. This CDR3 spans 14 amino acids. Per the germline V gene, CDR1 is SGHRS and CDR2 is YFSETQ. CDR3 in DNA: TGCGCCAGCAGCTGGACAGAACCGAACACTGAAGCTTTCTTT. Amino acids: CASSWTEPNTEAFF.

The chain employs TRBV4-1 and TRBJ2-5, with a tentative D call TRBD1 (6 bases). Germline CDR1 and CDR2: MGHRA and YSYEKL. The CDR3 extends over 14 amino acids. Trimming took 1 base from V and 5 from J, leaving 11 bases between them. CDR3 region: CASSQVLRGETQYF. The CDR3, as DNA: TGCGCCAGCAGCCAAGTTCTCAGGGGTGAGACCCAGTACTTC.

This clonotype was seen ten or more times. The rearrangement links TRBV10-3 to TRBJ2-7; the D gene is possibly TRBD1 (5 bases). V dropped 6 bases and J dropped 1 base, with 10 bases sitting between them. Germline V gene lookup returns CDR1 ENHRY and CDR2 SYGVKD. This CDR3 has 13 residues. The CDR3 DNA sequence: TGTGCCATCAGAAGACAGACGTCCTACGAGCAGTACTTC. Protein sequence: CAIRRQTSYEQYF.

This clonotype has a handful of counts. V usage is TRBV5-1 and J usage is TRBJ2-3; 10 bases fit TRBD1. Germline V lookup: CDR1 SGHRS, CDR2 YFSETQ. The CDR3 runs 17 residues. V was pared by 1 base and J by 3 bases, with 8 bases of the junction left unmatched. The CDR3 here is CASSLRSAGQGTDTQYF. The DNA of the CDR3 is TGCGCCAGCAGCTTGCGGAGTGCGGGACAGGGGACAGATACGCAGTATTTT.

This clonotype showed up many times. The chain links TRBV20-1 to TRBJ2-1; possibly TRBD1 for D (6 bases). Trimming removed 0 bases at V and 2 bases at J, with 11 bases between. Germline loops: CDR1 DFQATT, CDR2 SNEGSKA (reference sequence). There are 15 residues in the CDR3. The CDR3 DNA is TGCAGTGCTAGAGATCAGGGACAAGCCTACAATGAGCAGTTCTTC. This gives the protein CSARDQGQAYNEQFF.

This clonotype has more than one count but fewer than ten. The DNA of the CDR3 is TGTGCCAGCAGTTACGAGCGGCGTGAGCAGTTCTTC. It translates to CASSYERREQFF. The chain carries TRBV6-6 and TRBJ2-1, with a possible D match to TRBD2 (5 bases). CDR1 and CDR2 from the germline V gene are MNHNY and SVGAGI (reference sequence). The length of the CDR3 is 12 residues. Trimming left V 2 bases short and J 9 bases short, with 8 bases between.

A few counts support this clonotype. The genes are TRBV19 and TRBJ2-2, with 8 positions matching TRBD1. The junction had 4 bases not matched to a gene; V was cut back by 7 bases and J by 3 bases. Germline values: CDR1 LNHDA, CDR2 SQIVND (reference sequence). The CDR3 is made up of 14 amino acids. CDR3 loop: CASKRQGYTGELFF. CDR3 in DNA: TGTGCCAGTAAAAGACAGGGGTACACCGGGGAGCTGTTTTTT.

The chain carries TRBV5-4 and TRBJ2-3; 12 bases map to TRBD2. Trimming removed 5 bases from V and 4 bases from J; junction bases left unmatched: 5. Germline V gene lookup returns CDR1 SGHNT and CDR2 YYREEE (reference sequence). The CDR3 totals 15 residues. CDR3 coding DNA: TGTGCCAGCAGATATACTAGCGGGGGGTCAGATACGCAGTATTTT. Translating it yields CASRYTSGGSDTQYF.

This clonotype showed up just a few times. The chain employs TRBV6-1 and TRBJ2-2, with 9 bases identical to TRBD2. The junction had 7 bases not matched to a gene; V was cut back by 1 base and J by 4 bases. The CDR3 length is 17 residues. CDR1 is MNHNS and CDR2 is SASEGT in the germline V gene. In DNA, the CDR3 is TGTGCCAGCAGTGAAGGGGCGGGGGGGCTGGGCACCGGGGAGCTGTTTTTT. This codes for CASSEGAGGLGTGELFF.

There are a few counts of this clonotype. This chain uses TRBV6-1 with TRBJ2-7; a weak D match, TRBD2 (5 bases). Trimming took 5 bases from V and 1 from J, leaving 12 bases between them. This CDR3 comprises 14 residues. CDR1 is MNHNS and CDR2 is SASEGT in the germline V gene. DNA for the CDR3: TGTGCCAGCAGTAATGGGGAGATTTCCTACGAGCAGTACTTC. Translating it yields CASSNGEISYEQYF.

This clonotype was seen repeatedly, ten times or more. V gene TRBV12-3 or TRBV12-4 combines with J gene TRBJ2-3; D may be TRBD2 (6 bases). The CDR3 extends over 18 amino acids. V was cut by 4 bases and J by 1 base, with 21 bases left in between. The DNA for the CDR3 is TGTGCCAGCAGTTCAGTCCGGGGGTCGGCTTGGGGCACAGATACGCAGTATTTT. This translates into CASSSVRGSAWGTDTQYF.

This clonotype occurred a few times. The genes are TRBV5-4 and TRBJ2-5; TRBD2 agrees at 14 bases. The germline CDR1 and CDR2 sequences are SGHNT and YYREEE (reference sequence). V shed 5 bases, J shed 5 bases, and the junction held 5 bases outside the gene matches. The CDR3 contains 15 residues. This CDR3 reads CASRATSGGVETQYF. In nucleotides, the CDR3 is TGTGCCAGCAGGGCGACTAGCGGGGGGGTTGAGACCCAGTACTTC. Full variable domain (remainder filled in from reference TRBV5-4 and TRBJ2-5): ETGVTQSPTHLIKTRGQQVTLRCSSQSGHNTVSWYQQALGQGPQFIFQYYREEENGRGNFPPRFSGLQFPNYSSELNVNALELDDSALYLCASRATSGGVETQYFGPGTRLLVL.

This clonotype occurred a few times. The CDR3 DNA sequence: TGTGCCAGCAGCGGAGAACAGGGGTGGAACACCGGGGAGCTGTTTTTT. This translates into CASSGEQGWNTGELFF. V is TRBV7-9 and J is TRBJ2-2, with TRBD1 matching over 7 bases. The V gene's germline CDR1 is SEHNR and CDR2 FQNEAQ (reference sequence). V shed 5 bases, J shed 1 base, and the junction held 7 bases outside the gene matches. This CDR3 has 16 residues.

The chain uses TRBV15 and TRBJ1-2, with a weak D call TRBD1 (6 bases). The CDR3 length is 14 residues. From germline, CDR1 is LNHNV and CDR2 YYDKDF (reference sequence). The V gene lost 3 bases and the J gene lost 2 bases, with 10 bases spanning the gap. CDR3 in DNA: TGTGCCACCAGCAGCCGGACAGCCAACTATGGCTACACCTTC. This codes for CATSSRTANYGYTF.

This clonotype has only a few counts. This chain links TRBV10-1 with TRBJ1-6; D not certain. Trimming stripped 5 bases from V and 7 bases from J, with 9 bases between. This CDR3 contains 13 residues. Germline V CDR1 and CDR2: WNHNN, SYGVQD (reference sequence). The CDR3 coding sequence is TGCGCCAGCAGTCCCACGTTGAATTCACCCCTCCACTTT. Amino acids: CASSPTLNSPLHF.

At least ten counts were recorded for this clonotype. V gene TRBV12-3 or TRBV12-4 combines with J gene TRBJ1-2, with TRBD1 as a possible D gene (5 bases). Trimming took 5 bases from V and 6 from J, leaving 13 bases between them. The CDR3 has 13 amino acids. Written as DNA, the CDR3 is TGTGCCAGCAGTCCTGGGGGTGGGCATGGCTACACCTTC. Its protein is CASSPGGGHGYTF.

This clonotype was counted ten times or more. This chain uses TRBV7-9 with TRBJ1-2; unclear D gene. This CDR3 is built from 15 residues. Germline CDR1 is SEHNR and CDR2 is FQNEAQ (reference sequence). With 2 bases removed from V and 3 bases from J, the gap between germline ends came to 13 bases. The CDR3 loop is CASSLLAATYYGYTF. As DNA, the CDR3 is TGTGCCAGCAGCTTACTGGCAGCCACCTACTATGGCTACACCTTC.